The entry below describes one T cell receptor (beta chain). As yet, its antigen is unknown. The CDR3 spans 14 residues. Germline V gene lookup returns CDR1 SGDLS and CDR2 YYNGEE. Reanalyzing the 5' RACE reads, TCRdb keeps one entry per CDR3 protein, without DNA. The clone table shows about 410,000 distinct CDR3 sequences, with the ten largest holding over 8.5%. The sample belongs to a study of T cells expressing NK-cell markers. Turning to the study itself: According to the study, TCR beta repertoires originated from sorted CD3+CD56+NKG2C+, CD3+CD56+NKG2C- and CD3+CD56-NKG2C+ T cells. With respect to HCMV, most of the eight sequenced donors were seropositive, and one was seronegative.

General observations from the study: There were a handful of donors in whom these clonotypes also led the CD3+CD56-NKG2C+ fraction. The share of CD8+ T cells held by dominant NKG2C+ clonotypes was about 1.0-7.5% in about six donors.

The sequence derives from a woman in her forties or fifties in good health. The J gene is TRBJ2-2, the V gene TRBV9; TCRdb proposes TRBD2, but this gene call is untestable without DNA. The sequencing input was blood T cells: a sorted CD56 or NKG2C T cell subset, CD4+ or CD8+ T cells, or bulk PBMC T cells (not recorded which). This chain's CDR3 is CASSVTGGSGELFF. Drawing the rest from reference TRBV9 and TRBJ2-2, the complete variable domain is DSGVTQTPKHLITATGQRVTLRCSPRSGDLSVYWYQQSLDQGLQFLIQYYNGEERAKGNILERFSAQQFPDLHSELNLSSLELGDSALYFCASSVTGGSGELFFGEGSRLTVL.